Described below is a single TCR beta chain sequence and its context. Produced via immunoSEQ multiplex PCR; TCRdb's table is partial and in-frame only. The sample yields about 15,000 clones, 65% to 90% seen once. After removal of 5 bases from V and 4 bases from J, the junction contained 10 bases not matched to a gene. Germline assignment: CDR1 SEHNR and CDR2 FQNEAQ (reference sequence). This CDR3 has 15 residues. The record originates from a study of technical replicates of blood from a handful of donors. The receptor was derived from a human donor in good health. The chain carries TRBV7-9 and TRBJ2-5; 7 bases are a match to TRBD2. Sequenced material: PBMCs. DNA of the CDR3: TGTGCCAGCAGCCTCGGGTATGGGGGGGGAGAGACCCAGTACTTC. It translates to CASSLGYGGGETQYF.